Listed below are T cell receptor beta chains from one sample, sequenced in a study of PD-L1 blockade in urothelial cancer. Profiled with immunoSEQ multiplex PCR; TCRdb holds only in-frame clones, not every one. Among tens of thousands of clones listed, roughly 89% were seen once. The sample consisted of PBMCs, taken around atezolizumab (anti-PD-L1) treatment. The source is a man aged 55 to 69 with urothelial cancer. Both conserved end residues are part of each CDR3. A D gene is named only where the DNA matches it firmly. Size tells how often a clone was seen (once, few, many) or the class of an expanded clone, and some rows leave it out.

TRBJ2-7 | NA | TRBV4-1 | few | TGCGCCAGCAGCTCCCCGGGAACGAGCTCCTACGAGCAGTACTTC | CASSSPGTSSYEQYF
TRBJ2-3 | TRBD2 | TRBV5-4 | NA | TGTGCCAGCAGCCCAGGCCCCGGGACTAGCGGGGAGGATACGCAGTATTTT | CASSPGPGTSGEDTQYF
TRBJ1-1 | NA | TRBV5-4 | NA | TGTGCCAGCAGCCTCAGGGTCCGGACAGAGAACACTGAAGCTTTCTTT | CASSLRVRTENTEAFF
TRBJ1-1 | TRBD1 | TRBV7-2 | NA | TGTGCCAGCAGCTTAGCCTACAGGGGGCAGACTGAAGCTTTCTTT | CASSLAYRGQTEAFF
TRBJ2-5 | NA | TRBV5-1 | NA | TGCGCCAGCAGCTTGGCTGGGTCACTAGCATCTCAAGAGACCCAGTACTTC | CASSLAGSLASQETQYF
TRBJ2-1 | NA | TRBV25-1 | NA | TGTGCCAGCAGTGAAACAGGGCGCTCCTACAATGAGCAGTTCTTC | CASSETGRSYNEQFF
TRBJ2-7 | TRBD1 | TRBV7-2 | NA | TGTGCCAGCAGCTCCGCCGGGACAGGGCATAACGAGCAGTACTTC | CASSSAGTGHNEQYF
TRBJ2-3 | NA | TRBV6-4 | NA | TGTGCCAGCAGCGTCACAGATACGCAGTATTTT | CASSVTDTQYF
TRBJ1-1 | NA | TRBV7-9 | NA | TGTGCCAGCAGCTTAGCGCCCCAGGGTTACACTGAAGCTTTCTTT | CASSLAPQGYTEAFF
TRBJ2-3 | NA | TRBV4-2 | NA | TGTGCCAGCAGCCAAGATGGGGGCGGAGATACGCAGTATTTT | CASSQDGGGDTQYF
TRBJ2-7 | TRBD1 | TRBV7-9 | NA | TGTGCCAGCTCTTCGGGACAGGTGATCTCCTACGATCAGTACTTC | CASSSGQVISYDQYF
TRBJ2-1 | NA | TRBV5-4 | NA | TGTGCCAGCAGCTTGATATTCCGGGACTCCTACAATGAGCAGTTCTTC | CASSLIFRDSYNEQFF
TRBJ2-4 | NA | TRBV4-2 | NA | TGTGCCAGCAGCCAAGAGCCACAGTCAGCCAAAAACATTCAGTACTTC | CASSQEPQSAKNIQYF
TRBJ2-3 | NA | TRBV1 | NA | TGCACCAGCAGCCCCCTCGGGGGTGCTAGCACAGATACGCAGTATTTT | CTSSPLGGASTDTQYF
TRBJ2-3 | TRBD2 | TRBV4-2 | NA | TGTGCCAGCAGCCAACCTAGCGGGGGAACACTGGCAGATACGCAGTATTTT | CASSQPSGGTLADTQYF
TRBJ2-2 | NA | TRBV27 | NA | TGTGCCAGCAGTTTGGAGGGGGCCCTGAACACCGGGGAGCTGTTTTTT | CASSLEGALNTGELFF
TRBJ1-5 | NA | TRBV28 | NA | TGTGCCAGCAGTACCCTCCGGGACAACAATCAGCCCCAGCATTTT | CASSTLRDNNQPQHF